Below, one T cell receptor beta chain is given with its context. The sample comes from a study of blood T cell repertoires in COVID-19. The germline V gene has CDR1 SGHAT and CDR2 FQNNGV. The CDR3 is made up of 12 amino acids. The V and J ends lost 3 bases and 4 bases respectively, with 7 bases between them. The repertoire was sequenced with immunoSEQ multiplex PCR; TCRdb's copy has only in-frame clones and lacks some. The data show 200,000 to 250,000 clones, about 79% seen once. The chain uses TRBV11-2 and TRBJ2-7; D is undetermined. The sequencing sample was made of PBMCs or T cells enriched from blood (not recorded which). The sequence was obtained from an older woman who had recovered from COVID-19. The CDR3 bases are TGTGCCAGCAGCTTTGTTAGATACGAGCAGTACTTC. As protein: CASSFVRYEQYF.